Detailed here is one T cell receptor (beta chain). Its specific antigen is unknown. The record has no base qualities; no much larger clone is one base away. This record belongs to a study of cytomegalovirus exposure and HLA in healthy donors (dated by TCRdb to the late 2010s). Regarding the study in general: In an earlier analysis of approximately 500 of the donors, 276 Gb of sequence data and 100 million or so unique TCR beta sequences from approximately 180 million T cells were reported. An early release that covered 500 to 800 HLA-typed donors contained about 300 gigabases of sequencing data and tens of millions of unique TCR sequences. Of the 300 to 450 genotyped donors, around 81% fell in the genetic ancestry cluster associated with self-reported Caucasian donors. The study aimed to test whether cataloging public T cell receptors could reveal signatures of past pathogen exposure. The study used immunosequencing to profile the T cell repertoires of approximately 650 subjects and linked those repertoires to cytomegalovirus serostatus. Along with the roughly 700-subject first cohort, a separate validation cohort of 120 different subjects was used. To predict cytomegalovirus infection status, the study brought together high-throughput TCR immunosequencing, statistical association of individual TCRs with disease status, and machine learning. A later analysis re-analyzed previously published TCR beta repertoires from hundreds of donors and added high-resolution HLA genotyping to study TCR occurrence patterns. Rather than using new phenotypic data, the later analysis identified candidate immune exposures from TCR beta sequences and from how often those sequences occurred across donors. To decide whether each TCR beta V gene segment behaved as functional or pseudogenic, an earlier analysis of approximately 590 of the donors relied on high-throughput TCR beta sequencing. Donor age, sex, ethnicity and CMV serostatus were collected together with the repertoire data. A later genetic analysis used genome-wide SNP genotypes for about 65% of the roughly 700 donors, treating that subset as a discovery cohort. Every repertoire in the discovery cohort had been generated on one and the same sequencing platform. HLA typing covered class I and class II loci at four-digit resolution. Typing coverage differed by locus: A, B, C, DRB1 and DQB1 were typed in roughly 620-640 donors, DQA1 in about 550, DPA1 in over 600, and DPB1 in approximately 450. A handful of DR-DQ haplotypes were handled as single units for association and clustering because linkage in the cohort was strong. Among over 350 genotyped donors of the cohort, an average of around 240,000 unique TCR beta nucleotide sequences were sequenced per donor, around 20% of them non-productive. General conclusions and limits of the study: The study listed 164 TCR beta chains as associated with cytomegalovirus. In vitro tests confirmed that a few of the cytomegalovirus-associated TCR beta chains recognize cytomegalovirus antigens. In both the original and validation cohorts, the classifier was reported to diagnose cytomegalovirus status with high specificity and sensitivity. The earlier analysis of almost 600 of the donors excluded roughly 17 rarely observed V segments, including chromosome 9 orphons, because counts were too low. Several of the top co-occurrence clusters appeared to be linked to parvovirus B19, influenza, CMV and Epstein-Barr virus, according to a later analysis. Correlated functional status among segregating V segments might be attributable to linkage disequilibrium, but an unknown experimental factor could not be ruled out. Immune exposure information for the cohort was limited to CMV serostatus. A further reported finding was that TCR beta sequences accurately predicted the HLA-A and HLA-B alleles for most subjects in the first cohort. In an earlier analysis of about 600 of the donors, most TCR beta V segments appeared in productive rearrangements about 87% or about 30% of the time, broadly matching IMGT annotations. Sequencing depth was assumed to be roughly uniform across donors in the presence/absence analyses, though that assumption may not hold. Strong co-occurrence of HLA alleles, especially DR and DQ, made assigning TCR associations to individual alleles difficult. Specific HLA alleles were associated with over 15,000 TCR beta sequences at a false discovery rate of 0.05 in a later analysis. Most CMV-associated TCR beta chains appeared to be HLA-restricted in a later analysis, and the HLA associations seemed to be driven largely by CMV exposure. According to a later genetic analysis, donors in an Asian-associated ancestry cluster had fewer N-insertions in productive TCRs than the approximately 610-donor mean. A cluster of highly shared sequence variants was judged likely to be a technical artifact of the sequencing pipeline. A later genetic analysis associated a missense DCLRE1C variant with V-gene and J-gene trimming of TCR beta chains, and an independent cohort replicated the association. Because HLA typing was missing for some donors at each locus, association tests included only the typed subset. It was suggested by the authors that the approach could potentially be generalized to other disease states and immunological phenotypes. While some public TCRs were present in many individuals, most TCR sequences turned up only very rarely across donors. In this cohort, only TCR beta chains were sequenced, and detectable features were limited by the absence of alpha or paired-chain data. Compared with equally common non-associated chains, HLA-associated TCR beta chains in a later analysis were more clonally expanded and had lower generation probabilities. A later analysis found that TCR association rates varied across HLA loci, with DRB1 alleles showing the most associated TCRs and HLA-C alleles the fewest.

The method was the immunoSEQ multiplex PCR assay. A mixture of 60 forward primers for TCR Vbeta segments and 13 reverse primers for TCR Jbeta segments was used in the multiplex PCR. A multiplex PCR assay on genomic DNA amplified the CDR3 region of rearranged TCR beta genes. The Illumina HiSeq System was used to sequence the amplified TCR beta libraries as 87-base-pair reads. As for how the authors treated the data: A later analysis counted about 80 million unique TCR beta chains across the 600 to 850 repertoires, and around 12 million of these chains were shared by at least two donors. Raw reads were error-corrected and collapsed into unique sequences by a nearest-neighbor algorithm in which closely related sequences were merged to remove PCR and sequencing errors. V, D and J gene segments were assigned by aligning CDR3 sequences to IMGT reference sequences. For a sequence to be retained, a match of at least six nucleotides was required to both a V gene segment and a J gene segment. A rearrangement counted as productive if the CDR3 had no stop codons and remained in frame with V and J, and every other rearrangement counted as non-productive. CDR3 was defined according to IMGT convention as the region running from the second conserved V-encoded cysteine to the conserved J-encoded phenylalanine. The earlier analysis of roughly 590 of the donors excluded any sequence lacking an unambiguous match to a single V gene segment. In an earlier analysis of approximately 590 of the donors, V segments were called functional above 56.7% productive rearrangements and were called segregating when the between-donor standard deviation exceeded 5%. A statistical classification framework was developed to diagnose cytomegalovirus status using the catalog of TCR beta chain sequences. A later analysis assigned V and J genes by comparing TCR nucleotide sequences with IMGT/GENE-DB human TR gene sequences. Using the TCRdist pipeline, a later analysis assigned CDR3 sequences along with most-parsimonious VDJ recombination scenarios. In a later analysis, every TCR beta chain was defined by the combination of its CDR3 amino acid sequence and its V-gene family, and reads without a unique V-gene family were dropped. To address suspected cross-contamination and a sequencing artifact, a later analysis removed 592 highly shared, low-generation-probability nucleotide sequences. For each public chain, a later analysis derived a clonal expansion index from normalized ranks of inferred template counts within each repertoire. Generation probabilities in a later analysis came from a VDJ recombination model fitted to out-of-frame rearrangements, and those results were checked against IGoR. In a later analysis, hypergeometric tests were used to score TCR-TCR, TCR-HLA and TCR-CMV co-occurrence, with a repertoire-size bias correction applied to TCR pairs. A later analysis estimated false discovery rates by permuting HLA or CMV assignments 20 times. In a later analysis, co-occurring TCRs were grouped using DBSCAN, with TCRdist sequence similarity added in when clustering inside HLA-allele-positive subsets. For co-occurrence clustering, repertoires with fewer than 30,000 or more than 120,000 public chains were excluded, along with four to six repertoires with anomalous nucleotide sharing. Imported from immuneACCESS, the table was reduced by TCRdb to in-frame sequences with V and J called. These copies leave out some clones; in studies compared against another copy, an unresolved V gene accounts for under half, and the cause of the remainder is not known. V and J calls plus clone size are reproduced from that table; the DNA served to infer D and trimming. Here the sample has about 140,000 clones; approximately 70% occur a single time. 1.6% of the sample lies in the top ten.

The cohort consisted of 600 to 750 healthy bone marrow donors. All cohort members were sampled while nominally healthy, although unrecorded immune exposures were likely present. The donor was CMV seronegative and was included in the group of 352 seronegative cohort members. A peripheral blood sample was provided by each donor, and peripheral blood mononuclear cells were used for TCR beta sequencing. The Qiagen DNeasy Blood Extraction Kit was used to extract genomic DNA from the blood cell samples. The origin of this receptor is a young woman in good health and CMV-seronegative. Sequences were obtained from PBMCs.

The nucleotides are TGCAGCGTTGAAGGGTTTTGGTCGCCTAGCGGGAGGAGGTCGTACGAGCAGTACTTC. This yields the protein CSVEGFWSPSGRRSYEQYF. The rearranged chain carries TRBV29-1 and TRBJ2-7, and TRBD2 matches 11 of the central bases. The CDR3 starts with the cysteine, ends with the phenylalanine, and has 19 residues. Only the CDR3 part of the read is kept: 57 bases, read in frame from the first base. CDR1 SQVTM and CDR2 ANQGSEA are derived from the germline V gene. Germline trimming: 1 base from V, 4 bases from J; junction bases outside gene matches: 18.